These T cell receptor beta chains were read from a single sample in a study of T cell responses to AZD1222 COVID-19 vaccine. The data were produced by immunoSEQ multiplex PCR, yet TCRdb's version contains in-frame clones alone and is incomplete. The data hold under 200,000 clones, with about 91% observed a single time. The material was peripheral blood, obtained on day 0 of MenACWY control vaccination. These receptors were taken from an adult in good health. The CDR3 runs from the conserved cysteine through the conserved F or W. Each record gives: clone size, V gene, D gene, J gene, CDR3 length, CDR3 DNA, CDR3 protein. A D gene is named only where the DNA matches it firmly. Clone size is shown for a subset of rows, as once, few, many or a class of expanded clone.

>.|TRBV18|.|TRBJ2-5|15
TGTGCCAGCTCACAAAACATCCCAGAACAAGAGACCCAGTACTTC
CASSQNIPEQETQYF
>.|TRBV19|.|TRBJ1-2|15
TGTGCCAGTAGTAAGTGGCGCAGCGTTAACTATGGCTACACCTTC
CASSKWRSVNYGYTF
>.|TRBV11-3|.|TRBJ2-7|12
TGTGCCAGCAGCTTAGTTGACTACGAGCAGTACTTC
CASSLVDYEQYF
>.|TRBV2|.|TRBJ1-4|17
TGTGCCAGCAGTGAAGTAAGGGGAGGGGCGACTAATGAAAAACTGTTTTTT
CASSEVRGGATNEKLFF
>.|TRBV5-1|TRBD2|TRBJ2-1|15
TGCGCCAGCAGCTTGGAGGAGGCGGGGGACAATGAGCAGTTCTTC
CASSLEEAGDNEQFF
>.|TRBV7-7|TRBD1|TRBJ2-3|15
TGTGCCAGCAGCCCCGGGACAGGCGGCACAGATACGCAGTATTTT
CASSPGTGGTDTQYF
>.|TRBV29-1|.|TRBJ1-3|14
TGCAGCGTTGTACCGGCAGGACAGGGAAACACCATATATTTT
CSVVPAGQGNTIYF
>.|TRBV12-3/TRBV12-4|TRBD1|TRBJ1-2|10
TGTGCCAGCAGCATAACAGGGGTAATCTTC
CASSITGVIF
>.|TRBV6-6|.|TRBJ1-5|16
TGTGCCAGCAGTTACTCGATTGGAGGGGCTAGTCAGCCCCAGCATTTT
CASSYSIGGASQPQHF
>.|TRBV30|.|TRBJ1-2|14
TGTGCCTGGAGTGACAACTTCGAACAGGAGTTACTCACCTTC
CAWSDNFEQELLTF
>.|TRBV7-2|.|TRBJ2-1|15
TGTGCCAGCAGCCTAGGAGGTAGCCGCTACAATGAGCAGTTCTTC
CASSLGGSRYNEQFF
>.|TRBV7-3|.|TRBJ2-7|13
TGTGCCAGCAGCCGGGACTCCAACTACGAGCAGTACTTC
CASSRDSNYEQYF
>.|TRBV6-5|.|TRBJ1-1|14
TGTGCCAGCAGTTACAGCTCGACCTCCTCTGAAGCTTTCTTT
CASSYSSTSSEAFF
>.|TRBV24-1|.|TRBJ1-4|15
TGTGCCACCAGTGATCCGGGGCTCCCGGCGGAAAAACTGTTTTTT
CATSDPGLPAEKLFF
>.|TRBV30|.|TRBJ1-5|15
TGTGCCTGGAGTCGCTGGGACGGCCAGAATCAGCCCCAGCATTTT
CAWSRWDGQNQPQHF
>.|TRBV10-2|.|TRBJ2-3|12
TGCGCCAGCAGTTCCTCCGGGGATACGCAGTATTTT
CASSSSGDTQYF
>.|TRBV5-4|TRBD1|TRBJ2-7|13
TGTGCCAGCAGCCATGGACAGGCCTACGAGCAGTACTTC
CASSHGQAYEQYF
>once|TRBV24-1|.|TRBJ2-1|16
TGTGCCACCAGTGATTACGGCCGTAGTCGCCACAATGAGCAGTTCTTC
CATSDYGRSRHNEQFF
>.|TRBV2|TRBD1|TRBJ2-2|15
TGTGCCAGCAGTTCAGTGGACAGGGTAACCGGGGAGCTGTTTTTT
CASSSVDRVTGELFF
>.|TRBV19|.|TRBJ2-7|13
TGTGCCAGTAGTATATTTTTCAAGGGACAGCAGTACTTC
CASSIFFKGQQYF
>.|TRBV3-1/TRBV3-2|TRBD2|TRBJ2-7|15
TGTGCCAGCAGCCAAGGACTAGCGGAGACCTACGAGCAGTACTTC
CASSQGLAETYEQYF
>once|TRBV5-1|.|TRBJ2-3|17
TGCGCCAGCAGCTTGGAAGTGGCTAGGGGGATGGGAGATACGCAGTATTTT
CASSLEVARGMGDTQYF
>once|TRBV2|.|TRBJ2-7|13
TGTGCCAGCAGTGGTGACACCTCGCACGAGCAGTACTTC
CASSGDTSHEQYF
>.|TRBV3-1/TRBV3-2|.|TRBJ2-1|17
TGTGCCAGCAGCCAAGCCGGGGTAGGCGGAGGCGGATTTGAGCAGTTCTTC
CASSQAGVGGGGFEQFF
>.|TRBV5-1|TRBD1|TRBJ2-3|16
TGCGCCAGCAGTATGGGACAGGGGGCTAGCACAGATACGCAGTATTTT
CASSMGQGASTDTQYF
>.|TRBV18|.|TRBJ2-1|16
TGTGCCAGCTCACCACTTCTCGGCTCACTACAGGATGAGCAGTTCTTC
CASSPLLGSLQDEQFF
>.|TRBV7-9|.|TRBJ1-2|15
TGTGCCAGCAGTAAAGCGGAGGGGGGCGGCTATGGCTACACCTTC
CASSKAEGGGYGYTF
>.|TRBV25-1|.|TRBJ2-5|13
TGTGCCAGCAGTGAATATGGCGGAGAGACCCAGTACTTC
CASSEYGGETQYF
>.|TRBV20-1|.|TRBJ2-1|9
TGCAGTGCTCCCCCTGGGCAGTTCTTC
CSAPPGQFF
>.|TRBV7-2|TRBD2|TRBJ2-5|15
TGTGCCAGCAGCTTAGTAGCGGGGAGGGGAGAGACCCAGTACTTC
CASSLVAGRGETQYF
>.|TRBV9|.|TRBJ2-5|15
TGTGCCAGCAGCGTAGCAGATCGGGGCCAAGAGACCCAGTACTTC
CASSVADRGQETQYF
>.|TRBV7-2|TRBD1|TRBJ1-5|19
TGTGCCAGCAGCCCGGGGGGGGGACAGGCCCTTCTTCGGGATCAGCCCCAGCATTTT
CASSPGGGQALLRDQPQHF
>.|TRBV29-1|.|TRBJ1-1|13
TGCAGCGTTGATGACCCCCTACAGGGTAGAGCTTTCTTT
CSVDDPLQGRAFF
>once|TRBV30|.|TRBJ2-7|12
TGTGCCTGGAGTGCGACGCATTACGAGCAGTACTTC
CAWSATHYEQYF
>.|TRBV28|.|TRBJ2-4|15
TGTGCCAGCAGTTTACGGCCCCTAGCCAAAAACATTCAGTACTTC
CASSLRPLAKNIQYF
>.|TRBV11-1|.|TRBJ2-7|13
TGTGCCAGCAGCCGAGCAGCGAACTACGAGCAGTACTTC
CASSRAANYEQYF
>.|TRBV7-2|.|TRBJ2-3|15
TGTGCCAGCTCCATAAGACTGGGAGAGAGCGATACGCAGTATTTT
CASSIRLGESDTQYF
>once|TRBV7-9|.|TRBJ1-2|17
TGTGCCAGCAGCCCACAGGGAAGCGGCAGGGGAGGACGGGGCTACACCTTC
CASSPQGSGRGGRGYTF
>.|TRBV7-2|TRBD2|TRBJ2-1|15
TGTGCCAGCAGCCTGGGACTAGCGATCTACAATGAGCAGTTCTTC
CASSLGLAIYNEQFF
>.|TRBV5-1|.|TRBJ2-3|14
TGCGCCAGCAGCTTGGCCAGGGTTGAAGATACGCAGTATTTT
CASSLARVEDTQYF
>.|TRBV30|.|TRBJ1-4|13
TGTGCCTGGAGGGGACAAGGCAATGAAAAACTGTTTTTT
CAWRGQGNEKLFF
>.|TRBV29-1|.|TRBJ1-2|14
TGCAGCTCCTTTGGCGTTAGGGACCTAGAGGGCTACACCTTC
CSSFGVRDLEGYTF
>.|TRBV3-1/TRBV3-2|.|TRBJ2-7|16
TGTGCCAGCAGCCAAGGCGGCTGGGGACGGAGGTACGAGCAGTACTTC
CASSQGGWGRRYEQYF
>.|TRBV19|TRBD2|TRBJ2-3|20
TGTGCCAGTAGTATCTGGGCGGGACTAGCGGGAGGAGCTAGCACAGATACGCAGTATTTT
CASSIWAGLAGGASTDTQYF
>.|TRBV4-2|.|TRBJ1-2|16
TGTGCCAGCAGCCAAGATCAGAGAGGGGCGGCGATTGGCTACACCTTC
CASSQDQRGAAIGYTF
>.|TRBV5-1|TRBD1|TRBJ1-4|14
TGCGCCAGCAGCGGGACAGGTGCTAATGAAAAACTGTTTTTT
CASSGTGANEKLFF
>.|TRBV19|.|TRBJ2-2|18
TGTGCCAGTAGTATCATTCCCAAGGTAGCCGACAACACCGGGGAGCTGTTTTTT
CASSIIPKVADNTGELFF
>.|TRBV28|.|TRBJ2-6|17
TGTGCCAGCAGTCCCTACAGTGGGGGGGGCGCAGCCAACGTCCTGACTTTC
CASSPYSGGGAANVLTF
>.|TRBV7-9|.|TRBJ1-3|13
TGTGCCAGCAGCTTGGAATTAGGAAACACCATATATTTT
CASSLELGNTIYF
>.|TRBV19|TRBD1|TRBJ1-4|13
TGTGCCAGTAGTGGTGGGACAGGTGAAAAACTGTTTTTT
CASSGGTGEKLFF
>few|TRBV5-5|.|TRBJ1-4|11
TGTGCCAGCACCGCTTCCCAAAAACTGTTTTTT
CASTASQKLFF
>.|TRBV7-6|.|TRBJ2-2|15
TGTGCCAGCAGCTTACTAGGAAGGGGGACCGGGGAGCTGTTTTTT
CASSLLGRGTGELFF